This T cell receptor beta chain came from a study of OX40 agonist ivuxolimab in advanced cancers. On the study more broadly: Those treated in dose escalation had hepatocellular carcinoma, melanoma, renal cell cancer or head and neck cancer. The mean age was about 57 years, ranging from 23 to 79, with about four fifths of participants male. Study-wide points: Some of the lowest clonal expansion was seen in partial responders at 0.1-3.0 mg/kg. At 0.1 to 3.0 mg/kg and by week 6, CD4+ and CD8+ T cells in the blood had expanded clonally.

Sequencing was performed with immunoSEQ multiplex PCR; in TCRdb, only in-frame clones are kept and a portion is missing. Of under 80,000 clones in the sample, 86% were seen once. The V gene lost 4 bases and the J gene lost 7 bases, with 11 bases spanning the gap. The CDR3 spans 13 residues. Germline V lookup: CDR1 MNHEY, CDR2 SMNVEV (reference sequence). Worth noting for this clone: Its antigen is as yet unknown.

V is TRBV27 and J is TRBJ2-1, with D tentatively TRBD1 (5 bases). Material: CD4+ or CD8+ T cells sorted from blood, obtained in a trial of the OX40 agonist ivuxolimab. The TCR sequence derives from an adult with an advanced solid tumor such as melanoma, head and neck, liver or kidney cancer. The CDR3 DNA sequence: TGTGCCAGCAGTTACAGGAGTCGGAATGAGCAGTTCTTC. Translating it yields CASSYRSRNEQFF.